A selection of T cell receptor beta chains follows, all from one sample in a study of OX40 agonist ivuxolimab in advanced cancers. Here immunoSEQ multiplex PCR was the method, and the copy in TCRdb shows in-frame clones only, minus some. The table includes some 80,000 clones, 90% to 95% detected once. Sequencing was performed on CD4+ or CD8+ T cells sorted from blood, taken in a trial of the OX40 agonist ivuxolimab. All receptors derive from an adult with an advanced solid tumor such as melanoma, head and neck, liver or kidney cancer. Both conserved end residues are part of each CDR3. D genes are given only for firm matches. Rows may omit the clone size; those that give it use once, few, many or a size class.

d_gene,v_gene,abundance,len,j_gene,CDR3aa,CDR3nt
-,TRBV28,-,14,TRBJ1-1,CASSLIGGVPEAFF,TGTGCCAGCAGTTTGATAGGAGGGGTTCCTGAAGCTTTCTTT
TRBD2,TRBV28,once,14,TRBJ2-7,CASTYGEGSYEQYF,TGTGCCAGCACCTATGGGGAGGGGTCCTACGAGCAGTACTTC
-,TRBV9,-,11,TRBJ2-2,CASTSTGELFF,TGTGCCAGCACTAGCACCGGGGAGCTGTTTTTT
-,TRBV4-3,-,14,TRBJ1-2,CASSQDSSNYGYTF,TGCGCCAGCAGCCAAGATTCCTCCAACTATGGCTACACCTTC
TRBD2,TRBV4-3,-,18,TRBJ2-2,CASSQGGGSGSFTGELFF,TGCGCCAGCAGCCAGGGGGGAGGCAGCGGGAGCTTCACCGGGGAGCTGTTTTTT
-,TRBV6-5,-,12,TRBJ1-1,CASSWLNTEAFF,TGTGCCAGTTCCTGGCTGAACACTGAAGCTTTCTTT
TRBD1,TRBV5-4,-,15,TRBJ2-7,CASSSAGQGFYEQYF,TGTGCCAGCAGCAGTGCGGGACAGGGATTCTACGAGCAGTACTTC
TRBD2,TRBV4-1,-,15,TRBJ2-1,CASSPFLAGYNEQFF,TGCGCCAGCAGCCCCTTCCTAGCGGGGTACAATGAGCAGTTCTTC
TRBD1,TRBV5-1,-,15,TRBJ2-1,CASSLQGAYYNEQFF,TGCGCCAGCAGCCTGCAGGGGGCGTACTACAATGAGCAGTTCTTC
TRBD1,TRBV27,-,13,TRBJ1-2,CASSFRGNEGYTF,TGTGCCAGCAGTTTCAGGGGGAATGAAGGCTACACCTTC
-,TRBV27,-,14,TRBJ2-7,CASSLRGYSYEQYF,TGTGCCAGCAGTTTAAGGGGGTACTCCTACGAGCAGTACTTC
TRBD2,TRBV7-8,-,16,TRBJ2-2,CASSFSSGRNTGELFF,TGTGCCAGCAGCTTCTCTAGCGGGAGGAACACCGGGGAGCTGTTTTTT
-,TRBV9,-,15,TRBJ1-4,CASSRSGVTNEKLFF,TGTGCCAGCAGCCGTTCGGGGGTAACTAATGAAAAACTGTTTTTT
TRBD1,TRBV18,-,14,TRBJ2-1,CASSRQGDYNEQFF,TGTGCCAGCTCCCGCCAGGGGGATTACAATGAGCAGTTCTTC
-,TRBV29-1,-,22,TRBJ2-1,CSVQGWKARGWGEGSTHNEQFF,TGCAGCGTCCAAGGATGGAAAGCTAGGGGCTGGGGCGAGGGATCCACACACAATGAGCAGTTCTTC
-,TRBV29-1,-,14,TRBJ2-1,CSSPGRKYPNEQFF,TGCAGCTCGCCGGGACGGAAATACCCAAATGAGCAGTTCTTC
-,TRBV29-1,-,15,TRBJ1-2,CSVEDRRGIAYGYTF,TGCAGCGTTGAAGATAGGAGGGGCATCGCCTATGGCTACACCTTC
-,TRBV11-2,-,18,TRBJ2-7,CASSLATRGRFLSYEQYF,TGTGCCAGCAGCTTAGCAACACGGGGGCGATTCCTTTCCTACGAGCAGTACTTC
-,TRBV12-2,-,14,TRBJ1-1,CASRSVGDHTEAFF,TGTGCAAGTCGCTCCGTGGGGGACCACACTGAAGCTTTCTTT
TRBD2,TRBV19,-,15,TRBJ2-5,CASSASGGYQETQYF,TGTGCCAGTAGTGCTAGCGGGGGGTACCAAGAGACCCAGTACTTC
-,TRBV4-1,-,14,TRBJ2-7,CASSQGYGLGEQYF,TGCGCCAGCAGCCAAGGCTACGGACTCGGGGAGCAGTACTTC
-,TRBV27,-,15,TRBJ2-7,CASSFGAGVIYEQYF,TGTGCCAGCAGTTTCGGGGCAGGGGTTATCTACGAGCAGTACTTC
TRBD1,TRBV6-5,-,15,TRBJ2-2,CASSPDRGGGGELFF,TGTGCCAGCAGCCCGGACAGGGGGGGTGGCGGGGAGCTGTTTTTT
TRBD2,TRBV5-1,-,15,TRBJ2-7,CASSLAGGFRDEQYF,TGCGCCAGCAGCTTGGCGGGGGGTTTTCGGGACGAGCAGTACTTC
-,TRBV13,-,14,TRBJ2-2,CASSLGYGTGELFF,TGTGCCAGCAGCTTGGGCTATGGCACCGGGGAGCTGTTTTTT
-,TRBV7-9,few,14,TRBJ1-2,CASSHGGGVYGYTF,TGTGCCAGCAGCCACGGCGGGGGCGTCTATGGCTACACCTTC
-,TRBV28,once,12,TRBJ1-1,CASSLPLWEAFF,TGTGCCAGCAGTTTGCCCCTTTGGGAAGCTTTCTTT
-,TRBV28,-,18,TRBJ1-5,CASSLSQAGRYSNQPQHF,TGTGCCAGCAGTTTATCTCAGGCCGGGAGGTATAGCAATCAGCCCCAGCATTTT